This is a list of T cell receptor beta chains from one sample in a study of blood T cell repertoires in COVID-19. Using immunoSEQ multiplex PCR, the repertoire was profiled, and TCRdb retains in-frame clones only, with some absent. The profile shows 150,000 to 200,000 clones, 86% of them singletons. Sequenced: peripheral blood. These receptors all stem from a woman aged 80 or over in a cohort sampled during active or convalescent COVID-19. Both conserved end residues are part of each CDR3. The order of the fields is D gene, V gene, clone size, J gene, CDR3 protein, CDR3 DNA. A D gene is named only where the DNA matches it firmly. Clone size is shown for a subset of rows, as once, few, many or a class of expanded clone.

D: NA; V: TRBV9; size: NA; J: TRBJ1-4; CDR3: CASSQTGNNEKLFF; DNA: TGTGCCAGCAGCCAAACAGGGAATAATGAAAAACTGTTTTTT
D: NA; V: TRBV28; size: NA; J: TRBJ1-1; CDR3: CASSLPGVWEAFF; DNA: TGTGCCAGCAGTTTACCCGGGGTGTGGGAAGCTTTCTTT
D: NA; V: TRBV25-1; size: NA; J: TRBJ1-3; CDR3: CASSESGVLGNTIYF; DNA: TGTGCCAGCAGTGAATCAGGGGTGCTTGGAAACACCATATATTTT
D: TRBD1; V: TRBV11-3; size: few; J: TRBJ1-5; CDR3: CASSQRDRGNQPQHF; DNA: TGTGCCAGCAGCCAGCGTGACAGGGGCAATCAGCCCCAGCATTTT
D: NA; V: TRBV30; size: NA; J: TRBJ2-6; CDR3: CAWSAVSGANVLTF; DNA: TGTGCCTGGAGTGCTGTTTCTGGGGCCAACGTCCTGACTTTC
D: NA; V: TRBV30; size: NA; J: TRBJ1-3; CDR3: CAWSVQAVLSGNTIYF; DNA: TGTGCCTGGAGTGTACAGGCCGTGCTCTCCGGAAACACCATATATTTT
D: NA; V: TRBV3-1/TRBV3-2; size: many; J: TRBJ2-5; CDR3: CASSQAQIQETQYF; DNA: TGTGCCAGCAGCCAAGCGCAGATACAAGAGACCCAGTACTTC
D: TRBD1; V: TRBV28; size: NA; J: TRBJ1-3; CDR3: CASSPTAGQGGSGNTIYF; DNA: TGTGCCAGCAGCCCGACCGCGGGACAGGGGGGCTCTGGAAACACCATATATTTT
D: NA; V: TRBV3-1/TRBV3-2; size: NA; J: TRBJ2-1; CDR3: CASSQAPLYNEQFF; DNA: TGTGCCAGCAGCCAAGCACCGCTATACAATGAGCAGTTCTTC
D: TRBD1; V: TRBV19; size: NA; J: TRBJ2-6; CDR3: CASSRTGRPGANVLTF; DNA: TGTGCCAGTAGTCGGACAGGGCGCCCTGGGGCCAACGTCCTGACTTTC
D: TRBD1; V: TRBV10-3; size: NA; J: TRBJ1-3; CDR3: CAISGRDRGPLSGNTIYF; DNA: TGTGCCATCAGTGGTCGGGACAGGGGGCCACTCTCTGGAAACACCATATATTTT
D: TRBD1; V: TRBV7-2; size: NA; J: TRBJ2-7; CDR3: CASSLGLGTGFGYEQYF; DNA: TGTGCCAGCAGCTTAGGCCTTGGGACAGGGTTCGGCTACGAGCAGTACTTC
D: TRBD1; V: TRBV5-5; size: NA; J: TRBJ1-6; CDR3: CASSPDRGDNSPLHF; DNA: TGTGCCAGCAGCCCGGACAGGGGAGATAATTCACCCCTCCACTTT
D: NA; V: TRBV28; size: many; J: TRBJ1-2; CDR3: CASSLSLQGTGYTF; DNA: TGTGCCAGCAGTTTATCCCTCCAGGGGACGGGCTACACCTTC
D: NA; V: TRBV11-2; size: NA; J: TRBJ2-7; CDR3: CASSLIRSSYEQYF; DNA: TGTGCCAGCAGCTTAATTCGGAGTTCCTACGAGCAGTACTTC
D: NA; V: TRBV15; size: NA; J: TRBJ1-5; CDR3: CATSRDLGQPQHF; DNA: TGTGCCACCAGCAGAGATCTCGGGCAGCCCCAGCATTTT
D: NA; V: TRBV5-6; size: NA; J: TRBJ2-1; CDR3: CASSTTRLRKYNEQFF; DNA: TGTGCCAGCAGTACTACGAGGCTGAGGAAATACAATGAGCAGTTCTTC
D: TRBD1; V: TRBV6-5; size: once; J: TRBJ2-7; CDR3: CASSYAGTDAYEQYF; DNA: TGTGCCAGCAGTTACGCCGGGACAGATGCCTACGAGCAGTACTTC
D: NA; V: TRBV11-2; size: NA; J: TRBJ1-4; CDR3: CASSLGTSPTNEKLFF; DNA: TGTGCCAGCAGCTTAGGGACATCCCCAACTAATGAAAAACTGTTTTTT
D: TRBD2; V: TRBV10-1; size: NA; J: TRBJ2-3; CDR3: CASSESSGGASDTQYF; DNA: TGCGCCAGCAGTGAGAGTAGCGGGGGGGCCTCAGATACGCAGTATTTT
D: TRBD2; V: TRBV6-5; size: NA; J: TRBJ2-1; CDR3: CASSYSTSGSYEQFF; DNA: TGTGCCAGCAGTTACTCGACTAGCGGGAGCTATGAGCAGTTCTTC
D: TRBD1; V: TRBV30; size: NA; J: TRBJ1-5; CDR3: CAWSLGQGNQPQHF; DNA: TGTGCCTGGAGTTTGGGACAGGGCAATCAGCCCCAGCATTTT
D: TRBD2; V: TRBV9; size: NA; J: TRBJ2-3; CDR3: CASSVVASGSTDTQYF; DNA: TGTGCCAGCAGCGTAGTAGCTAGCGGAAGCACAGATACGCAGTATTTT
D: TRBD1; V: TRBV5-1; size: few; J: TRBJ1-1; CDR3: CASSPGTGNTEAFF; DNA: TGCGCCAGCAGCCCGGGGACAGGGAACACTGAAGCTTTCTTT
D: NA; V: TRBV5-4; size: NA; J: TRBJ2-3; CDR3: CASSFGLPRTDTQYF; DNA: TGTGCCAGCAGCTTCGGACTTCCCCGCACAGATACGCAGTATTTT
D: TRBD2; V: TRBV28; size: NA; J: TRBJ2-5; CDR3: CASSSWTSGDQETQYF; DNA: TGTGCCAGCAGTTCATGGACTAGCGGGGACCAAGAGACCCAGTACTTC
D: NA; V: TRBV6-5; size: NA; J: TRBJ1-6; CDR3: CASSYGANSPLHF; DNA: TGTGCCAGCAGTTACGGAGCGAATTCACCCCTCCACTTT
D: NA; V: TRBV18; size: once; J: TRBJ1-4; CDR3: CASSRVGRNEKLFF; DNA: TGTGCCAGCTCACGCGTCGGCAGGAATGAAAAACTGTTTTTT
D: NA; V: TRBV2; size: few; J: TRBJ1-1; CDR3: CASRGVMNTEAFF; DNA: TGTGCCAGCAGAGGGGTAATGAACACTGAAGCTTTCTTT
D: NA; V: TRBV4-1; size: NA; J: TRBJ1-5; CDR3: CASSQDRAKGRNQPQHF; DNA: TGCGCCAGCAGCCAAGATCGGGCGAAGGGGCGAAATCAGCCCCAGCATTTT
D: TRBD2; V: TRBV5-1; size: NA; J: TRBJ2-5; CDR3: CASSQPELAGETQYF; DNA: TGCGCCAGCAGCCAACCGGAACTAGCGGGAGAGACCCAGTACTTC
D: NA; V: TRBV9; size: NA; J: TRBJ2-5; CDR3: CASSVGAGQQETQYF; DNA: TGTGCCAGCAGCGTAGGAGCTGGACAGCAAGAGACCCAGTACTTC
D: TRBD1; V: TRBV19; size: NA; J: TRBJ1-2; CDR3: CASSIQGTGVGYTF; DNA: TGTGCCAGTAGTATTCAAGGCACAGGGGTCGGCTACACCTTC
D: TRBD1; V: TRBV28; size: NA; J: TRBJ1-1; CDR3: CASSLPGQGEAFF; DNA: TGTGCCAGCAGTTTACCAGGACAGGGGGAAGCTTTCTTT
D: NA; V: TRBV21-1; size: NA; J: TRBJ1-3; CDR3: CASSKGFQGVDGTIYF; DNA: TGTGCCAGCAGCAAAGGTTTTCAGGGGGTTGATGGCACCATATATTTT
D: NA; V: TRBV5-1; size: NA; J: TRBJ1-3; CDR3: CASSLPDDSSFSGNTIYF; DNA: TGCGCCAGCAGCTTGCCCGATGACAGTTCCTTCTCTGGAAACACCATATATTTT
D: NA; V: TRBV10-3; size: NA; J: TRBJ2-1; CDR3: CAISSSTGYSNEQFF; DNA: TGTGCCATCAGTTCCTCGACAGGCTACTCCAATGAGCAGTTCTTC
D: TRBD2; V: TRBV4-3; size: NA; J: TRBJ2-7; CDR3: CASSQDGRGEQYF; DNA: TGCGCCAGCAGCCAAGATGGGAGGGGCGAGCAGTACTTC
D: NA; V: TRBV21-1; size: NA; J: TRBJ1-6; CDR3: CAEPGGLGNSPLHF; DNA: TGTGCAGAACCGGGGGGACTGGGGAATTCACCCCTCCACTTT
D: NA; V: TRBV28; size: NA; J: TRBJ1-4; CDR3: CASSSLASLGSEKLFF; DNA: TGTGCCAGCAGTTCCTTGGCGAGCCTAGGGAGTGAAAAACTGTTTTTT
D: NA; V: TRBV4-2; size: NA; J: TRBJ2-3; CDR3: CASSQTRDTQYF; DNA: TGTGCCAGCAGCCAAACACGCGATACGCAGTATTTT
D: TRBD1; V: TRBV9; size: NA; J: TRBJ1-2; CDR3: CASIKGASHFSYYGYTF; DNA: TGTGCCAGCATTAAGGGGGCGTCCCATTTTAGCTACTATGGCTACACCTTC
D: TRBD2; V: TRBV4-1; size: once; J: TRBJ2-1; CDR3: CASSQDATSVDEQFF; DNA: TGCGCCAGCAGCCAAGATGCGACTAGCGTCGATGAGCAGTTCTTC
D: NA; V: TRBV4-3; size: NA; J: TRBJ2-1; CDR3: CASSQYIHNEQFF; DNA: TGCGCCAGCAGCCAATACATACACAATGAGCAGTTCTTC
D: TRBD1; V: TRBV6-5; size: NA; J: TRBJ1-4; CDR3: CASSRTGEGEKLFF; DNA: TGTGCCAGCAGCCGGACAGGGGAAGGGGAAAAACTGTTTTTT
D: NA; V: TRBV5-4; size: NA; J: TRBJ1-4; CDR3: CASSLKSGNDEKLFF; DNA: TGTGCCAGCAGCTTGAAGTCGGGGAATGATGAAAAACTGTTTTTT
D: NA; V: TRBV29-1; size: NA; J: TRBJ1-3; CDR3: CSVIEQGPGNTIYF; DNA: TGCAGCGTTATCGAACAGGGTCCTGGAAACACCATATATTTT
D: NA; V: TRBV15; size: NA; J: TRBJ2-2; CDR3: CATSIAEETGELFF; DNA: TGTGCCACCAGCATTGCCGAGGAAACCGGGGAGCTGTTTTTT
D: NA; V: TRBV14; size: NA; J: TRBJ1-2; CDR3: CASSQVQASNYGYTF; DNA: TGTGCCAGCAGCCAAGTCCAGGCCTCTAACTATGGCTACACCTTC
D: TRBD1; V: TRBV7-9; size: few; J: TRBJ2-7; CDR3: CASSLTRDRGFREQYF; DNA: TGTGCCAGCAGCTTAACTCGGGACAGGGGTTTTCGCGAGCAGTACTTC